These T cell receptor beta chains were read from a single sample in a study of Ad26.COV2.S vaccination and SARS-CoV-2 variants. Method: immunoSEQ multiplex PCR; TCRdb's copy keeps in-frame clones and lacks some. Altogether about 680,000 clones are present, around 90% being singletons, with the ten largest covering about 1.5%. The specimen comprised peripheral blood, sampled in a trial of Ad26.COV2.S vaccine versus placebo. The receptors stem from a person between 18 and 60 years old who received the Ad26.COV2.S COVID-19 vaccine or a placebo. CDR3s leave out the opening cysteine and the closing phenylalanine or tryptophan. Fields, in order: CDR3 protein, V gene, J gene.

cdr3_aa: ASSPNGGRAEAF; v_call: TRBV18; j_call: TRBJ1-1
cdr3_aa: SVVDFGTGTYEQY; v_call: TRBV29-1; j_call: TRBJ2-7
cdr3_aa: ASSYSQRETQY; v_call: TRBV6-5; j_call: TRBJ2-5
cdr3_aa: ASRTGSRYGYT; v_call: TRBV19; j_call: TRBJ1-2
cdr3_aa: ASSGPGSGVIYGYT; v_call: TRBV19; j_call: TRBJ1-2
cdr3_aa: ASNPTGWYSGANVLT; v_call: TRBV6-2/TRBV6-3; j_call: TRBJ2-6
cdr3_aa: ASSAAGTSYYEQY; v_call: TRBV19; j_call: TRBJ2-7
cdr3_aa: ASSLAQGSGELF; v_call: TRBV7-9; j_call: TRBJ2-2
cdr3_aa: ASSAAGTSGRYEQF; v_call: TRBV18; j_call: TRBJ2-1
cdr3_aa: AWSLAGGATQY; v_call: TRBV30; j_call: TRBJ2-5
cdr3_aa: ASSSGYEQY; v_call: TRBV10-1; j_call: TRBJ2-7
cdr3_aa: ASRGSTQTNEKLF; v_call: TRBV2; j_call: TRBJ1-4
cdr3_aa: ASSQAGVGKNIQY; v_call: TRBV4-1; j_call: TRBJ2-4
cdr3_aa: ASSPGFQLGEQF; v_call: TRBV7-2; j_call: TRBJ2-1
cdr3_aa: ASSLTYGVRTGNTIY; v_call: TRBV3-1/TRBV3-2; j_call: TRBJ1-3
cdr3_aa: ASSPPLGGTNEQY; v_call: TRBV18; j_call: TRBJ2-7
cdr3_aa: ATSREGDNSPLH; v_call: TRBV15; j_call: TRBJ1-6
cdr3_aa: ASSLMAGANTGELF; v_call: TRBV7-3; j_call: TRBJ2-2
cdr3_aa: ASSLAQHIQPQH; v_call: TRBV5-5; j_call: TRBJ1-5
cdr3_aa: ASSYSPANGYT; v_call: TRBV6-2/TRBV6-3; j_call: TRBJ1-2
cdr3_aa: ASSLLWTGEHEQF; v_call: TRBV5-1; j_call: TRBJ2-1
cdr3_aa: ASSPLELRTKAHQPQH; v_call: TRBV18; j_call: TRBJ1-5
cdr3_aa: AWDHTSGRAGEQY; v_call: TRBV30; j_call: TRBJ2-7
cdr3_aa: ASSFQYTGELF; v_call: TRBV7-2; j_call: TRBJ2-2
cdr3_aa: ASKRTSGSTDTQY; v_call: TRBV7-2; j_call: TRBJ2-3